Sequencing of this TCR beta chain was carried out in a study of OX40 agonist ivuxolimab in advanced cancers. The wider study: Patients achieving partial responses numbered three: one hepatocellular carcinoma case and two cutaneous melanoma cases.

Germline assignment: CDR1 LGHNA and CDR2 YSLEER. This CDR3 has 14 amino acids. V was clipped by 4 bases and J by 7 bases, with 11 bases between them. Whole-study results and caveats: Partial responders at 0.1-3.0 mg/kg had among the lowest clonal expansion. Both CD4+ and CD8+ T cell populations in blood had undergone clonal expansion by week 6 at 0.1 to 3.0 mg/kg.

Data came from immunoSEQ multiplex PCR; TCRdb stores just in-frame clones and leaves some out. Altogether 20,000 or so clones are present, about four fifths being singletons, with the ten largest covering 3% to 3.5%. Remarks on this clone: Its antigen is not identified.

The chain links TRBV4-3 to TRBJ1-6; the D gene is possibly TRBD1 (6 bases). The sequence was obtained from an adult with an advanced solid tumor such as melanoma, head and neck, liver or kidney cancer. The material was CD4+ or CD8+ T cells sorted from blood, obtained in a trial of the OX40 agonist ivuxolimab. CDR3 nucleotides: TGCGCCAGCAGCCTAAATAGGGGGAATTCACCCCTCCACTTT. Amino acid sequence: CASSLNRGNSPLHF.